This TCR beta chain came from a study of CD8 T cells in ankylosing spondylitis. Whole-study results and caveats: A motif of several highly homologous TCR beta variants was seen as apparently characteristic of ankylosing spondylitis blood. Clones linked to the disease showed a CD8+ phenotype. They occurred at relatively low frequencies in peripheral blood.

This clonotype was detected ten times or more. Its target is not known. In germline, CDR1 is SGHKS, CDR2 YYEKEE (reference sequence). Germline trimming cut 0 bases from V and 4 bases from J; bases unmatched to any gene: 2. CDR3 length equals 15 residues. One entry per CDR3 protein results from TCRdb running MiXCR on the 5' RACE reads. The sample yields under 200,000 distinct CDR3 sequences, roughly 11% seen once. The chain carries TRBV5-5 and TRBJ2-3; 10 nucleotides align to TRBD1. The sequencing sample was made of blood, either unsorted or a sorted T cell fraction (not recorded which). This clonotype was sampled from a male donor with ankylosing spondylitis or in good health (not recorded which). CDR3 nucleotide sequence: TGTGCCAGCAGCTTGGTGGGACAGGGGTCAGATACGCAGTATTTT. It codes for CASSLVGQGSDTQYF.